The following is a TCR beta chain sequence with its context. The data were taken from a study of blood T cell repertoires in COVID-19. About the research overall: Researchers got acute and convalescent COVID-19 samples from the United States, Italy and Spain. Sources were T cells, B-cell-depleted T cells, or PBMCs; the material itself was cDNA or gDNA.

The CDR3 consists of 17 residues. The junction had 8 bases not matched to a gene; V was cut back by 0 bases and J by 9 bases. The germline gives CDR1 SGHRS, CDR2 YFSETQ. In the authors' methods: Reference gene primer amplification gave estimated nucleated cell counts. Assay used: immunoSEQ multiplex PCR; TCRdb lists only in-frame clones, some missing. The D gene and trimming were derived from the DNA, and the V and J assignments and clone size from that table. The profile shows some 90,000 clones, 80% to 90% of them singletons. V usage is TRBV5-1 and J usage is TRBJ2-1; 14 bases line up with TRBD2. The clonotype originates from a man between 50 and 59 years old with acute or convalescent COVID-19. The sample comprised peripheral blood. The CDR3 protein is CASSLDMSGTSGGEQFF. DNA of the CDR3: TGCGCCAGCAGCTTGGATATGTCCGGGACTAGCGGGGGTGAGCAGTTCTTC.